What follows are 32 T cell receptor beta chains derived from one specimen sequenced in a study of blood T cell repertoires in COVID-19. This table comes from immunoSEQ multiplex PCR, and its TCRdb copy is limited to in-frame clones, with some not included. Here the sample spans about 46,000 clones, 75% to 95% being singletons. The sequenced material came from peripheral blood. These receptor sequences come from a man aged 45 to 65 with acute or convalescent COVID-19.

The chain couples TRBV2 to TRBJ2-7; 10 bases align to TRBD1. Germline CDR1 is SNHLY and CDR2 is FYNNEI. V lost 6 bases to trimming and J lost 7 bases; unmatched junction nucleotides: 18. The length of the CDR3 is 17 residues. The CDR3 sequence: CASRGMIGTGVSGEQYF. The CDR3 nucleotides read TGTGCCAGCAGGGGGATGATAGGGACAGGGGTGTCGGGAGAGCAGTACTTC.

This clone was recorded once. V is TRBV5-1 and J is TRBJ1-6; 8 positions agree with TRBD1. The ends lost 0 bases at V and 7 bases at J; junction bases unmatched: 6. The germline CDR1 and CDR2 sequences are SGHRS and YFSETQ. This CDR3 region has 16 residues. The DNA for the CDR3 is TGCGCCAGCAGCTTGGTCGCAGGGGGCCTCAATTCACCCCTCCACTTT. Its protein product is CASSLVAGGLNSPLHF.

The V call is TRBV10-3, the J call TRBJ1-5; no definite D call. This CDR3 contains 13 residues. Germline values: CDR1 ENHRY, CDR2 SYGVKD. V dropped 0 bases and J dropped 3 bases, with 3 bases sitting between them. In DNA form, the CDR3 reads TGTGCCATCAGTGAGTCGTACAATCAGCCCCAGCATTTT. Translation: CAISESYNQPQHF.

The gene calls are TRBV7-9 and TRBJ2-5, with TRBD1 matching over 9 bases. Trimming removed 2 bases from V and 3 bases from J; junction bases left unmatched: 13. The CDR3 is 18 residues long. CDR1 and CDR2 (germline): SEHNR, FQNEAQ (reference sequence). The CDR3 DNA sequence: TGTGCCAGCAGCTTAACAGGGGGCCTCTCCCTCATCGAAGAGACCCAGTACTTC. This codes for CASSLTGGLSLIEETQYF.

J is TRBJ2-1 and V is TRBV30; TRBD2 aligns across 10 bases. The germline gives CDR1 GTSNPN, CDR2 SVGIG (reference sequence). The CDR3 is 15 residues long. Losses at the gene ends were 1 base for V and 9 bases for J; bases not matched to a gene: 9. Here the CDR3 DNA reads TGTGCCTGGAGTGGTTTGAGCGGGGGGGCCGGTGAGCAGTTCTTC. This codes for CAWSGLSGGAGEQFF.

CDR3 region: CASSGTSFEAFF. CDR3 nucleotide sequence: TGTGCCAGCTCGGGGACATCCTTTGAAGCTTTCTTT. The J gene is TRBJ1-1, the V gene TRBV18; D perhaps matches TRBD1 (6 bases). V shed 6 bases and J shed 7 bases, with 12 bases lying between them. The CDR3 length is 12 residues. CDR1 is KGHSH and CDR2 is LQKENI in the germline V gene.

J is TRBJ1-4 and V is TRBV10-3, with D possibly TRBD1 on 5 matching bases. The ends were cut back, 6 bases at V and 7 bases at J, with 6 bases in the middle. This CDR3 has 11 residues. Germline V gene sequence: CDR1 ENHRY, CDR2 SYGVKD. This CDR3 is CAISGGEKLFF. The CDR3 nucleotides read TGTGCCATCAGCGGGGGTGAAAAACTGTTTTTT.

The V call is TRBV5-1, the J call TRBJ2-5, with TRBD1 as a possible D gene (6 bases). The CDR3 runs 16 residues. Trimming took off 3 bases at V and 4 bases at J, with 19 bases between the two ends. CDR1 is SGHRS, CDR2 YFSETQ, per germline. The CDR3 protein is CASSSQTGIGGETQYF. Here the CDR3 DNA reads TGCGCCAGCAGCTCGCAAACAGGGATTGGAGGAGAGACCCAGTACTTC.

The J gene is TRBJ1-5, the V gene TRBV7-9, with D hard to call. The CDR3 consists of 10 residues. Trimming pared 5 bases from V and 11 bases from J, leaving 7 bases between. Per the germline V gene, CDR1 is SEHNR and CDR2 is FQNEAQ (reference sequence). CDR3 bases: TGTGCCAGCAGCCTCGGGGCCCAGCATTTT. Translating it yields CASSLGAQHF.

V gene TRBV3-1 (or the pseudogene TRBV3-2) combines with J gene TRBJ2-7, with TRBD2 matching over 7 bases. The length of the CDR3 is 14 residues. Germline assignment: CDR1 LGHDT and CDR2 YNNKEL (reference sequence). V dropped 6 bases and J dropped 3; count of bases not matched to a gene: 8. CDR3 nucleotides: TGTGCCAGCAGTCTCGGACTAGAATACTACGAGCAGTACTTC. Amino acids: CASSLGLEYYEQYF.

V gene TRBV4-1 combines with J gene TRBJ2-7, with a weak D call TRBD2 (6 bases). Germline CDR1 MGHRA, CDR2 YSYEKL. V was pared by 1 base and J by 4 bases, with 17 bases between. This CDR3 is built from 16 residues. CDR3 DNA: TGCGCCAGCAGCCAAGCGGAGACTAGGACAACATACGAGCAGTACTTC. Its protein product is CASSQAETRTTYEQYF.

V usage is TRBV30 and J usage is TRBJ1-5; no firm D call. The CDR3 runs 13 residues. Germline V gives CDR1 GTSNPN, CDR2 SVGIG (reference sequence). The V end lost 2 bases, the J end lost 7 bases, and 12 bases lay between the germline ends. The CDR3 is CAWSTRENQPQHF. The CDR3 nucleotides read TGTGCCTGGAGTACTCGAGAGAACCAGCCCCAGCATTTT.

The chain combines TRBV2 with TRBJ1-1; D not certain. V was trimmed by 2 bases and J by 0 bases, leaving 10 bases between them. Germline V gene data show CDR1 as SNHLY and CDR2 as FYNNEI. The CDR3 sequence is 15 residues long. This CDR3 reads CASSEPSDLNTEAFF. The CDR3 bases are TGTGCCAGCAGTGAACCGAGCGATTTGAACACTGAAGCTTTCTTT.

V usage is TRBV11-2 and J usage is TRBJ1-5; D uncertain. CDR3 length: 15 amino acids. V shed 0 bases and J shed 5 bases, with 11 bases lying between them. CDR1 is SGHAT and CDR2 is FQNNGV in the germline V gene. CDR3 sequence reads: CASSLDIGGYQPQHF. CDR3 in DNA: TGTGCCAGCAGCTTAGACATTGGCGGATATCAGCCCCAGCATTTT.

J is TRBJ2-5 and V is TRBV7-7; 8 bases fit TRBD2. The CDR3 runs to 16 residues. V was pared by 6 bases and J by 5 bases, with 14 bases of the junction left unmatched. Germline V gene sequence: CDR1 SSHAT, CDR2 FNYEAQ (reference sequence). The CDR3 bases are TGTGCCAGCAGTATCCTCACGGGGGGGCCGGGGGAGACCCAGTACTTC. Protein sequence: CASSILTGGPGETQYF.

The chain employs TRBV24-1 and TRBJ2-7, with 7 bases that match TRBD2. CDR1 and CDR2 (germline): KGHDR, SFDVKD. The CDR3 spans 14 residues. The J segment lost 6 bases and the V segment lost 4 bases, leaving 8 bases of the junction unmatched. The CDR3 spells CATSDTGGTTEQYF. CDR3 DNA: TGTGCCACCAGTGACACCGGGGGGACTACCGAGCAGTACTTC.

This clone was seen more than once but under ten times. This rearrangement joins TRBV24-1 to TRBJ2-3; maybe TRBD2 (6 bases). The CDR3 contains 14 residues. CDR1 is KGHDR and CDR2 is SFDVKD in the germline V gene. The V end lost 3 bases, the J end lost 4 bases, and 10 bases lay between the germline ends. As DNA, the CDR3 is TGTGCCACCAGTGATGGGGGGACCGCAGATACGCAGTATTTT. It specifies CATSDGGTADTQYF.

The chain combines TRBV12-3 or TRBV12-4 with TRBJ2-2; TRBD2 is a possible D gene (6 bases). Trimming took 4 bases from V and 8 from J, leaving 8 bases between them. The CDR3 spans 12 residues. The CDR3 reads CASSSRGGELFF. The CDR3 DNA is TGTGCCAGCAGTTCACGGGGGGGGGAGCTGTTTTTT.

The genes are TRBV6-6 and TRBJ1-1, with D possibly matching TRBD1 (6 bases). From germline, CDR1 is MNHNY and CDR2 SVGAGI (reference sequence). The V and J ends lost 6 bases and 0 bases respectively, with 14 bases between them. This CDR3 spans 15 amino acids. CDR3 in amino acids: CASRDSPLMNTEAFF. The CDR3 DNA is TGTGCCAGCAGGGACAGCCCCTTGATGAACACTGAAGCTTTCTTT.

This sequence joins TRBV7-2 and TRBJ2-3; 11 nucleotides match TRBD2. Germline trimming cut 5 bases from V and 2 bases from J; bases unmatched to any gene: 9. This CDR3 is 17 amino acids long. Germline-derived CDR1 and CDR2 are SGHTA and FQGNSA. The CDR3 DNA reads TGTGCCAGCAGCCTACTGGGACTAGCGGCAATCACAGATACGCAGTATTTT. Its translation is CASSLLGLAAITDTQYF.

The chain uses TRBV18 and TRBJ1-4; tentative D call: TRBD1 (6 bases). The CDR3 length is 16 residues. V was clipped by 0 bases and J by 6 bases, with 14 bases between them. Germline-derived CDR1 and CDR2 are KGHSH and LQKENI. CDR3 region: CASSPPSGHSYEKLFF. The CDR3 bases are TGTGCCAGCTCACCACCGTCGGGACATTCGTATGAAAAACTGTTTTTT.

This rearrangement joins TRBV30 to TRBJ1-4, with unresolved D. Trimming pared 4 bases from V and 8 bases from J, leaving 11 bases between. The germline V gene has CDR1 GTSNPN and CDR2 SVGIG (reference sequence). CDR3 length: 12 residues. For the CDR3, the DNA is TGTGCCTGGAAAACTGGAGGGGAAAAACTGTTTTTT. It is translated as CAWKTGGEKLFF.

The rearrangement links TRBV13 to TRBJ2-7, with TRBD2 as a possible D gene (6 bases). The germline V gene encodes CDR1 PRHDT and CDR2 FYEKMQ (reference sequence). The CDR3 is 15 amino acids. Trimming removed 5 bases from V and 0 bases from J, with 14 bases in between. The DNA of the CDR3 is TGTGCCAGCAGCGCTGCGGGGTTGAGCTCCTACGAGCAGTACTTC. This encodes CASSAAGLSSYEQYF.

This chain uses TRBV24-1 with TRBJ2-3; 13 bases fit TRBD2. Trimming took 3 bases from V and 4 from J; bases not matched to a gene: 6. Germline V gene sequence: CDR1 KGHDR, CDR2 SFDVKD. This CDR3 is built from 17 residues. CDR3 loop: CATSDRGLAGAADTQYF. DNA of the CDR3: TGTGCCACCAGTGATCGCGGACTAGCGGGGGCGGCAGATACGCAGTATTTT.

The chain has TRBV29-1 and TRBJ1-1, with 8 bases matching TRBD1. Trimming cost V 6 bases and J 6 bases; bases outside gene matches: 15. The CDR3 sequence is 15 residues long. CDR1 is SQVTM, CDR2 ANQGSEA, per germline. CDR3 sequence: CSVAGDRTERPEAFF. The DNA for the CDR3 is TGCAGCGTCGCTGGGGACAGGACCGAACGGCCTGAAGCTTTCTTT.

This sequence joins TRBV19 and TRBJ1-2; 7 bases are a match to TRBD1. Trimming cost V 4 bases and J 4 bases; bases outside gene matches: 9. The germline CDR1 and CDR2 sequences are LNHDA and SQIVND (reference sequence). CDR3 size: 15 residues. For the CDR3, the DNA is TGTGCCAGTAGTACGGTCCAGGGGGTAGTCTATGGCTACACCTTC. Protein product: CASSTVQGVVYGYTF.

The V call is TRBV7-2, the J call TRBJ2-2; TRBD1 is a possible D gene (7 bases). Germline-derived CDR1 and CDR2 are SGHTA and FQGNSA. Trimming took off 1 base at V and 3 bases at J, with 12 bases between the two ends. The CDR3 loop spans 16 amino acids. CDR3 region: CASSLGGGGYTGELFF. The CDR3 bases are TGTGCCAGCAGCTTAGGTGGAGGGGGCTACACCGGGGAGCTGTTTTTT.

V is TRBV5-1 and J is TRBJ1-2; no clear D gene. The CDR3 extends over 16 amino acids. V was clipped by 1 base and J by 1 base, with 14 bases between them. The germline CDR1 and CDR2 sequences are SGHRS and YFSETQ. The CDR3, as DNA: TGCGCCAGCAGCTTGTCCAGCAACCGACTTAACTATGGCTACACCTTC. This encodes CASSLSSNRLNYGYTF.

The chain couples TRBV6-5 to TRBJ1-3, with D perhaps matching TRBD1 (5 bases). Germline CDR1 MNHEY, CDR2 SVGAGI. The V end lost 11 bases, the J end lost 4 bases, and 12 bases lay between the germline ends. There are 12 residues in the CDR3. The CDR3 nucleotides are TGTGCCCTGGGGGGAAGAGGAAACACCATATATTTT. Amino acid sequence: CALGGRGNTIYF.

The rearrangement links TRBV5-5 to TRBJ1-4; perhaps TRBD1 as D (6 bases). V was pared by 4 bases and J by 0 bases, with 13 bases between. The CDR3 has 16 amino acids. Germline V gene sequence: CDR1 SGHKS, CDR2 YYEKEE (reference sequence). CDR3 nucleotide sequence: TGTGCCAGCAGCCTCGGGACACTTGCAACTAATGAAAAACTGTTTTTT. Its translation is CASSLGTLATNEKLFF.

The chain uses TRBV30 and TRBJ1-2, with 11 bases identical to TRBD1. J gave up 3 bases and V 1 base, and 13 bases lay outside the gene matches. The CDR3 has 18 residues. Germline CDR1 and CDR2: GTSNPN and SVGIG (reference sequence). The CDR3 bases are TGTGCCTGGAGTGCACCCCCGGACAGGGGGCGCTTGGACTATGGCTACACCTTC. This sequence encodes CAWSAPPDRGRLDYGYTF.

V is TRBV9 and J is TRBJ1-5; possible D gene TRBD1, 5 bases. CDR3 length: 15 amino acids. V lost 0 bases and J 7 bases, leaving 14 bases between the germline ends. The germline V gene has CDR1 SGDLS and CDR2 YYNGEE. The CDR3 DNA is TGTGCCAGCAGCGTAGATGGGGCAGGAAGGCAGCCCCAGCATTTT. Translation gives CASSVDGAGRQPQHF.